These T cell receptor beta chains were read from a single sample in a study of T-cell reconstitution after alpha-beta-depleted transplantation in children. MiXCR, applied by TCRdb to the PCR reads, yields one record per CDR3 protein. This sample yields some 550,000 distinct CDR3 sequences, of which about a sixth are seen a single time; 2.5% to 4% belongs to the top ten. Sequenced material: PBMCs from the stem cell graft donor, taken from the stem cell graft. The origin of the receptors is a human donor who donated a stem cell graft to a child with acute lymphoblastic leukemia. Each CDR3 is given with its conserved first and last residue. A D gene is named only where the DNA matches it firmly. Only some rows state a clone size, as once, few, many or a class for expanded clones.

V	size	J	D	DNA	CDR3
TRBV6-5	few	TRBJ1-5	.	TGTGCCAGCAGTTACTCTTTGGAAGGGGTGCCCCAGCATTTT	CASSYSLEGVPQHF
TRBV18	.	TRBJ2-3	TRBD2	TGTGCCAGCTCACCAGGACTAGCGGGAGACCTGGGTACAGATACGCAGTATTTT	CASSPGLAGDLGTDTQYF
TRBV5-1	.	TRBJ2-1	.	TGCGCCAGCTCTCTTACGACGAGGTACAATGAGCAGTTCTTC	CASSLTTRYNEQFF
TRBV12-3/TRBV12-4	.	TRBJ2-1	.	TGTGCCAGCAGCCGTGGCGGGGTCTACAATGAGCAGTTCTTC	CASSRGGVYNEQFF
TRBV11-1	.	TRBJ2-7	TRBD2	TGTGCCAGCAGCTTAGTTAAACCGACTAGCGGGAGAAGGTACGAGCAGTACTTC	CASSLVKPTSGRRYEQYF
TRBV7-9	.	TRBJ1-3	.	TGTGCCAGCAGCTCTTCCAGGTCCGACTCTGGAAACACCATATATTTT	CASSSSRSDSGNTIYF
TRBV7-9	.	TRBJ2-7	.	TGTGCCAGCAGCCTAGGGACCGGACGGCTTAACTCCTACGAGCAGTACTTC	CASSLGTGRLNSYEQYF
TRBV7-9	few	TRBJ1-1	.	TGTGCCAGCAGCTTAGAAGGAAAAGCTTTCTTT	CASSLEGKAFF
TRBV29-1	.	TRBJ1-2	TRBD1	TGCAGCGTTGAAAGTCCCGGGACAGTCCCGAATGGCTACACCTTC	CSVESPGTVPNGYTF
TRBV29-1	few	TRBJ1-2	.	TGCAGCGTTGCTACAGGTTCTCCCTCATATGGCTACACCTTC	CSVATGSPSYGYTF
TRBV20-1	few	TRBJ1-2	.	TGCAGTGCTAGAGATCTCGGGATCAAGGAAGGGGACTATGGCTACACCTTC	CSARDLGIKEGDYGYTF
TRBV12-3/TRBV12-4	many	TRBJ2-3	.	TGTGCCAGCAGTTTAGGGGGAAGCACAGATACGCAGTATTTT	CASSLGGSTDTQYF
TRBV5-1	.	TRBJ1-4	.	TGCGCCAGCAGCTTGGACAGGGAATTCGAAAAACTGTTTTTT	CASSLDREFEKLFF
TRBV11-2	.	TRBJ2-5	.	TGTGCCAGCAGCTTTGGCCTGTTGGAGACCCAGTACTTC	CASSFGLLETQYF
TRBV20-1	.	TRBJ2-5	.	TGCAGTGCTAGAGTGGCCGAGACCCAGTACTTC	CSARVAETQYF
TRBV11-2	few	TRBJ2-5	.	TGTGCCAGCAGCTTAGGACGGAACCAAGAGACCCAGTACTTC	CASSLGRNQETQYF
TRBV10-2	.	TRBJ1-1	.	TGCGCCAGCAGTGGAGGAATCAGGGACATGAACACTGAAGCTTTCTTT	CASSGGIRDMNTEAFF
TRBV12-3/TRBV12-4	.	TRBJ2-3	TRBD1	TGTACCAGCAGTTCGCCCGAACCGGGACAGGCCCCAACAGATACGCAGTATTTT	CTSSSPEPGQAPTDTQYF
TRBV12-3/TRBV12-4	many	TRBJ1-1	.	TGTGCCAGCAGTTTAGGGATCGAAGCTTTCTTT	CASSLGIEAFF
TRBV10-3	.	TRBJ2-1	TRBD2	TGTGCCATCGGCGGGGGAGGTGAGCAGTTCTTC	CAIGGGGEQFF
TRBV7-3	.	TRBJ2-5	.	TGTGCCAGCAGCCGGGAGTTTGGGGAGACCCAGTACTTC	CASSREFGETQYF
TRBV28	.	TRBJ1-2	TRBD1	TGTGCCAGCAGTTTATTCTTTGGGGACAGGGGACATGGCTACACCTTC	CASSLFFGDRGHGYTF
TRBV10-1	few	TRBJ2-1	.	TGCGCCAGCAGTGGTATCCTCGACCCAGCGCTTACAGGCAATGAGCAGTTCTTC	CASSGILDPALTGNEQFF
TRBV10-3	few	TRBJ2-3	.	TGTGCCATCAGTGTCGGTCAATACAGCACAGATACGCAGTATTTT	CAISVGQYSTDTQYF
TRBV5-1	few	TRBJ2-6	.	TGCGCCAGCAGCTTGGACGGCTCTGGGGCCAACGTCCTGACTTTC	CASSLDGSGANVLTF
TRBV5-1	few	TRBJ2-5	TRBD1	TGCGCCAGCAGCTCCGGGACAGTTAATCAAGAGACCCAGTACTTC	CASSSGTVNQETQYF
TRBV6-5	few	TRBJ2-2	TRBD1	TGTGCCAGCAGTTACACCCCGGACAGGGCCACCGGGGAGCTGTTTTTT	CASSYTPDRATGELFF
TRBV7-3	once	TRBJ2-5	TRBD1	TGTGCCAGCAGCGCGACAGGGGACCAAGAGACCCAGTACTTC	CASSATGDQETQYF
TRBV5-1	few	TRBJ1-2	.	TGCGCCAGCAGCCCCATGGCGGCAGGGTCGGCGGAAGGCTACACCTTC	CASSPMAAGSAEGYTF
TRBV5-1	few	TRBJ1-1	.	TGCGCCAGCAGCTTGGGACACAACACGAACACTGAAGCTTTCTTT	CASSLGHNTNTEAFF
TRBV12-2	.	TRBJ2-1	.	TGTGCAAGTCGCCTGGGGTTCGCGGAGCACAATGAGCAGTTCTTC	CASRLGFAEHNEQFF
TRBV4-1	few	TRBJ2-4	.	TGCGCCAGCAGCCAGATGGGACTAGCCAAAAACATTCAGTACTTC	CASSQMGLAKNIQYF
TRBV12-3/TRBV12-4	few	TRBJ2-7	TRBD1	TGTGCCAGCAGTTTCGGCTCAGGGGGCCCTACCTACGAGCAGTACTTC	CASSFGSGGPTYEQYF
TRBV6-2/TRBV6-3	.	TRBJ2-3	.	TGTGCCAGCAGTTACCGGGGACGGAGCACAGATACGCAGTATTTT	CASSYRGRSTDTQYF
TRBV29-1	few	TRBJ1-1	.	TGCAGCGTGGACTACACTGAAGCTTTCTTT	CSVDYTEAFF
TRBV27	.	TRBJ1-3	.	TGTGCCAGCGGACGGACGGGTGTTTACTCTGGAAACACCATATATTTT	CASGRTGVYSGNTIYF
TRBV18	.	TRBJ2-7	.	TGTGCCAGCTCACCACAGAAGAGCTCCTACGAGCAGTACTTC	CASSPQKSSYEQYF
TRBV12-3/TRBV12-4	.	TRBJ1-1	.	TGTGCCAGCAGTTACAACTTCGGACAGCCGAACACTGAAGCTTTCTTT	CASSYNFGQPNTEAFF
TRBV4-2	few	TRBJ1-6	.	TGTGCCAGCAGCCAAGCTACAGGGTTTTCACCCCTCCACTTT	CASSQATGFSPLHF
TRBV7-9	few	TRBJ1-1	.	TGTGCCAGCAGCCCACAGTCTGGGGGTGACACTGAAGCTTTCTTT	CASSPQSGGDTEAFF
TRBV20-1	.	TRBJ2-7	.	TGCAGTGCTAGAGATGCCCGGATCCAGACCTACGAGCAGTACTTC	CSARDARIQTYEQYF